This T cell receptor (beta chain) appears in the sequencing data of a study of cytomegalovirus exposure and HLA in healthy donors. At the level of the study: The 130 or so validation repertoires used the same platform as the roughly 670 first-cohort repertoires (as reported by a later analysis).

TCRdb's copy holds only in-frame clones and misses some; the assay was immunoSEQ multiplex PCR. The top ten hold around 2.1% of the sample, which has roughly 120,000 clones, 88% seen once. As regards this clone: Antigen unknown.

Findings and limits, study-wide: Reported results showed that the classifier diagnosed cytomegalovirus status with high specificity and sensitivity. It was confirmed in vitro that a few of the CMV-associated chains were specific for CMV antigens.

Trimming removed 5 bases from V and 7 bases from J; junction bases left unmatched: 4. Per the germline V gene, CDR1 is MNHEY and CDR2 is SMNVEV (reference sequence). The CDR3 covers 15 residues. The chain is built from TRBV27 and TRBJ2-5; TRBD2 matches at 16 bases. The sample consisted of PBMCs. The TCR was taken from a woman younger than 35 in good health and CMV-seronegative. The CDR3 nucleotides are TGTGCCAGCAGTACAGGGACTAGCGGGAGGGCGACCCAGTACTTC. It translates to CASSTGTSGRATQYF.